Described below is a single T cell receptor (beta chain) sequence and its context. The antigen remains unidentified. The entirety of the isolated RNA underwent reverse transcription, so expressed TCRB transcripts were sequenced. TCRdb's copy holds only in-frame clones and misses some; the assay was immunoSEQ multiplex PCR. The sample lists 150,000 to 200,000 clones; about 63% were seen once. Trimming left V 2 bases short and J 6 bases short, with 12 bases between. CDR3 size: 14 residues. CDR1 and CDR2 from the germline V gene are MGHDK and SYGVNS. The source of the sample is a study of beta chain features in type 1 diabetes. Study results and limitations: People with Type 1 diabetes carried modestly yet significantly shorter TCRB CDR3s in all four CD4+ subsets. cDNA-based reads could over-represent cells with high TCR expression.

The sequencing input was naive CD4+ T cells from blood. The genes are TRBV25-1 and TRBJ2-3; no firm D call. This receptor was identified in a man aged 30-40 years with type 1 diabetes. CDR3: CASSEIEAADTQYF. The CDR3, as DNA: TGTGCCAGCAGTGAAATAGAGGCGGCGGATACGCAGTATTTT.